Listed below are T cell receptor beta chains from one sample, sequenced in a study of blood T cell repertoires in COVID-19. Sequencing used immunoSEQ multiplex PCR; TCRdb keeps in-frame clones, though not all of them. The repertoire holds roughly 56,000 clones, with 75% to 90% as singletons. The specimen sequenced was peripheral blood. These receptors were obtained from a human donor in a cohort sampled during active COVID-19. CDR3s include the opening cysteine and the closing phenylalanine or tryptophan. A D gene is named only where the DNA matches it firmly. Size is stated for part of the rows, as once, few or many counts, or as a class when the clone is expanded.

d_gene	abundance	v_gene	j_gene	CDR3aa	CDR3nt
NA	NA	TRBV19	TRBJ2-1	CASSIEGGSGVVHNEQFF	TGTGCCAGTAGTATAGAAGGCGGTTCAGGGGTCGTTCACAATGAGCAGTTCTTC
NA	NA	TRBV27	TRBJ2-1	CASSAGLAGQFF	TGTGCCAGCAGTGCTGGTCTGGCGGGGCAGTTCTTC
NA	NA	TRBV11-1	TRBJ2-7	CASRLKGGREQYF	TGTGCCAGCAGGCTGAAAGGCGGTAGGGAGCAGTACTTC
TRBD1	NA	TRBV28	TRBJ1-2	CASSSRQGPLYGYTF	TGTGCCAGCAGTTCCCGACAGGGTCCCCTCTATGGCTACACCTTC
NA	NA	TRBV4-2	TRBJ2-1	CASSQESRNEQFF	TGTGCCAGCAGCCAAGAGAGCCGGAATGAGCAGTTCTTC
TRBD1	NA	TRBV5-1	TRBJ1-2	CASSLVGGSDYGYTF	TGCGCCAGCAGCTTGGTAGGGGGCTCGGACTATGGCTACACCTTC
TRBD1	NA	TRBV9	TRBJ1-2	CASSLNQGANYGYTF	TGTGCCAGCAGCCTCAACCAGGGGGCTAACTATGGCTACACCTTC
TRBD2	NA	TRBV2	TRBJ2-7	CASKLAGGHPPYEQYF	TGTGCCAGCAAACTAGCGGGAGGCCACCCCCCCTACGAGCAGTACTTC
TRBD1	NA	TRBV2	TRBJ1-1	CASSRTGITEAFF	TGTGCCAGCAGTCGGACAGGGATAACTGAAGCTTTCTTT
NA	once	TRBV7-6	TRBJ2-6	CASSLGAVFSGANVLTF	TGTGCCAGTTCTCTGGGGGCAGTATTCTCTGGGGCCAACGTCCTGACTTTC
TRBD1	few	TRBV19	TRBJ1-5	CASRDRGHSNQPQHF	TGTGCCAGTAGGGACAGGGGCCATAGCAATCAGCCCCAGCATTTT
NA	NA	TRBV18	TRBJ2-5	CASSPGSRETQYF	TGTGCCAGCTCCCCGGGGAGTCGGGAGACCCAGTACTTC
NA	NA	TRBV19	TRBJ2-2	CASSMRRPGELFF	TGTGCCAGTAGTATGAGGAGGCCCGGGGAGCTGTTTTTT
NA	NA	TRBV7-9	TRBJ2-1	CASSLDPSYNEQFF	TGTGCCAGCAGCTTAGATCCCAGCTACAATGAGCAGTTCTTC
NA	NA	TRBV7-9	TRBJ2-7	CASSSDGTGSYEQYF	TGTGCCAGCAGCTCGGACGGGACTGGCTCCTACGAGCAGTACTTC
TRBD1	NA	TRBV6-5	TRBJ2-3	CASSYSRGQGTDTQYF	TGTGCCAGCAGTTACTCGAGAGGACAGGGAACAGATACGCAGTATTTT
NA	few	TRBV2	TRBJ1-5	CASSGARGNQPQHF	TGTGCCAGCAGTGGAGCGAGGGGCAATCAGCCCCAGCATTTT
TRBD1	NA	TRBV27	TRBJ1-1	CASSIPTGGPAFF	TGTGCCAGCAGTATCCCGACAGGGGGACCAGCTTTCTTT
NA	NA	TRBV21-1	TRBJ1-4	CASSMRPPDEKLFF	TGTGCCAGCAGCATGAGGCCCCCGGATGAAAAACTGTTTTTT
TRBD1	NA	TRBV2	TRBJ1-4	CASSFDRGNEKLFF	TGTGCCAGCAGTTTTGACAGGGGGAATGAAAAACTGTTTTTT
TRBD1	once	TRBV7-9	TRBJ1-1	CASSLVGQKAFF	TGTGCCAGCAGCTTAGTGGGACAGAAAGCTTTCTTT
TRBD1	NA	TRBV24-1	TRBJ2-2	CATSDTRTGGTGELFF	TGTGCCACCAGTGATACCCGGACAGGGGGCACCGGGGAGCTGTTTTTT
TRBD1	NA	TRBV4-1	TRBJ1-4	CASSGRQGATNEKLFF	TGCGCCAGCAGCGGGCGACAGGGGGCGACTAATGAAAAACTGTTTTTT
TRBD2	NA	TRBV7-9	TRBJ2-5	CASSVGLAGGHRETQYF	TGTGCCAGCAGCGTGGGACTAGCGGGAGGGCATAGGGAGACCCAGTACTTC
TRBD2	NA	TRBV6-5	TRBJ2-7	CASSNGRGAYEQYF	TGTGCCAGCAGCAACGGACGGGGGGCCTACGAGCAGTACTTC
NA	NA	TRBV28	TRBJ1-1	CASSPYRSGNTEAFF	TGTGCCAGCAGTCCTTACAGGTCTGGGAACACTGAAGCTTTCTTT
NA	NA	TRBV19	TRBJ1-2	CASSITLGSNYGYTF	TGTGCCAGTAGTATCACCCTTGGGAGTAACTATGGCTACACCTTC
TRBD1	NA	TRBV5-1	TRBJ2-7	CASSSRDRIRDEQYF	TGCGCCAGCAGCTCCCGGGACAGGATCAGGGACGAGCAGTACTTC
NA	NA	TRBV5-4	TRBJ1-6	CATARGGRTPLHF	TGTGCCACCGCACGGGGGGGCCGGACACCCCTCCACTTT
NA	once	TRBV11-3	TRBJ2-5	CASSSFDGQETQYF	TGTGCCAGCAGCTCCTTCGACGGGCAAGAGACCCAGTACTTC
NA	NA	TRBV7-2	TRBJ1-3	CASSLGQGTVNTIYF	TGTGCCAGCAGCTTAGGGCAGGGGACGGTAAACACCATATATTTT
TRBD1	NA	TRBV5-1	TRBJ1-1	CASSAKAGGRAEAFF	TGCGCCAGCAGCGCGAAAGCAGGGGGCCGGGCTGAAGCTTTCTTT
TRBD2	NA	TRBV5-1	TRBJ2-1	CASSLGTSGRDEQFF	TGCGCCAGCAGCTTAGGGACTAGCGGGAGGGATGAGCAGTTCTTC
TRBD1	NA	TRBV5-1	TRBJ2-5	CASSTSWTGGKGTQYF	TGCGCCAGCAGTACCTCCTGGACAGGGGGGAAGGGGACCCAGTACTTC
TRBD2	NA	TRBV4-3	TRBJ2-4	CASSLGLAGNIQYF	TGCGCCAGCAGCCTGGGACTAGCCGGTAACATTCAGTACTTC
TRBD2	NA	TRBV19	TRBJ2-5	CASSILAGGPETQYF	TGTGCCAGTAGCATTCTAGCGGGAGGGCCAGAGACCCAGTACTTC
TRBD2	NA	TRBV11-2	TRBJ2-1	CASSLTSGSDYNEQFF	TGTGCCAGCAGCTTGACTAGCGGGAGCGACTACAATGAGCAGTTCTTC
NA	once	TRBV14	TRBJ2-2	CASSHQRAGELFF	TGTGCCAGCAGCCATCAGCGAGCCGGGGAGCTGTTTTTT
TRBD1	NA	TRBV7-9	TRBJ2-2	CASRVTGTASTGELFF	TGTGCCAGCAGAGTTACCGGGACAGCGTCAACCGGGGAGCTGTTTTTT
TRBD1	once	TRBV5-5	TRBJ2-2	CASSPGMRGGAAGELFF	TGTGCCAGCAGTCCTGGGATGCGAGGGGGCGCCGCCGGGGAGCTGTTTTTT
NA	NA	TRBV19	TRBJ2-1	CASSKALETYNEQFF	TGTGCCAGTAGTAAGGCCCTAGAGACCTACAATGAGCAGTTCTTC
NA	medium-sized	TRBV12-3/TRBV12-4	TRBJ1-1	CASTISPGTEAFF	TGTGCCAGCACCATTTCCCCGGGAACTGAAGCTTTCTTT
NA	NA	TRBV5-1	TRBJ2-1	CASSLAGTYNEQFF	TGCGCCAGCAGCTTGGCAGGGACTTACAATGAGCAGTTCTTC
NA	NA	TRBV23-1	TRBJ1-4	CASSHHRTGGEKLFF	TGCGCCAGCAGTCACCATAGGACGGGGGGGGAAAAACTGTTTTTT